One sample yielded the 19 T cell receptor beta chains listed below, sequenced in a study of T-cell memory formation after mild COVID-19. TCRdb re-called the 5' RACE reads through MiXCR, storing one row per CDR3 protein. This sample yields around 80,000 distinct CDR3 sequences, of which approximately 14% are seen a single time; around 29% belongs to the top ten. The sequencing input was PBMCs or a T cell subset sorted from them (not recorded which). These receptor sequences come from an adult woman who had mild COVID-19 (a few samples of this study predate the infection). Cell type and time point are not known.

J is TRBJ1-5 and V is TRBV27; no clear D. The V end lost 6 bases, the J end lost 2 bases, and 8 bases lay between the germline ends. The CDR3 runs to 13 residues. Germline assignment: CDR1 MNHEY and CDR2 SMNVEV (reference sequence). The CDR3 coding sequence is TGTGCCAGCAGCCCGTTTGGCAATCAGCCCCAGCATTTT. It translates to CASSPFGNQPQHF.

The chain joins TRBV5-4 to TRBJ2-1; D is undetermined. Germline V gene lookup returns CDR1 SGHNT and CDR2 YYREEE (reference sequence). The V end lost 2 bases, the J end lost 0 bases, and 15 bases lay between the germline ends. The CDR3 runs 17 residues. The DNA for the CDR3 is TGTGCCAGCAGCTTTTCCGTCAGCTTTAACTCCTACAATGAGCAGTTCTTC. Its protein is CASSFSVSFNSYNEQFF.

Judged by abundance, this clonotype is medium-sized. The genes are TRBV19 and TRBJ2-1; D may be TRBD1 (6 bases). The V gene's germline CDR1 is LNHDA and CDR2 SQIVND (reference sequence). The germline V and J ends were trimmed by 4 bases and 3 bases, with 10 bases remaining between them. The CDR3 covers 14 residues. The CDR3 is CASSKGGDYNEQFF. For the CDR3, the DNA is TGTGCCAGTAGTAAAGGGGGTGACTACAATGAGCAGTTCTTC.

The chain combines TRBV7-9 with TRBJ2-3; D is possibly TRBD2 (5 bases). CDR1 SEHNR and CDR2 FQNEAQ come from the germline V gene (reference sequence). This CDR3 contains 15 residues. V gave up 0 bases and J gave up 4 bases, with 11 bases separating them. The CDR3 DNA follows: TGTGCCAGCAGCTTAGCCCAACTAGAGGCAGATACGCAGTATTTT. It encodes CASSLAQLEADTQYF.

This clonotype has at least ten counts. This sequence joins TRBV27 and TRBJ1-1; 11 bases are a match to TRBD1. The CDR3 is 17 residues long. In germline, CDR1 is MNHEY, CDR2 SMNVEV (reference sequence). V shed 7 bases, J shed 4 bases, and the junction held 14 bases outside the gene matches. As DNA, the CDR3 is TGTGCCAGCACCTGGACAGGGGGCTCCCTTTTTGGCACTGAAGCTTTCTTT. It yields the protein CASTWTGGSLFGTEAFF.

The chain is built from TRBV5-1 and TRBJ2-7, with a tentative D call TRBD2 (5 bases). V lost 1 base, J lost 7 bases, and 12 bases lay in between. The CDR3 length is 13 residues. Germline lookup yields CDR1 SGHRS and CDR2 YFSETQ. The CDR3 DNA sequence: TGCGCCAGCAGCTTGATTCTAGCCGGGGAGCAGTACTTC. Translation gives CASSLILAGEQYF.

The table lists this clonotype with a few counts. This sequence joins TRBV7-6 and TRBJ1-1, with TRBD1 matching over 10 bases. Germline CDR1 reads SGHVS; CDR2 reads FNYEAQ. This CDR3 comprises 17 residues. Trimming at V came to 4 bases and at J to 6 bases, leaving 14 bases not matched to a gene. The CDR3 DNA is TGTGCCAGCAGCTCAGGCCTTAAGGGACAGGGGCTCGCTGAAGCTTTCTTT. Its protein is CASSSGLKGQGLAEAFF.

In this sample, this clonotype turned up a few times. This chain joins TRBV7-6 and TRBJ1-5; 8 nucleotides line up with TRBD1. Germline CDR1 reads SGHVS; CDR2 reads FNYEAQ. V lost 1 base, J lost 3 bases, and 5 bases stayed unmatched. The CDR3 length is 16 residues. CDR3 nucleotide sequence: TGTGCCAGCAGCTTAGAGCCAGGGGGCAACAATCAGCCCCAGCATTTT. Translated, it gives CASSLEPGGNNQPQHF.

The DNA of the CDR3 is TGTGCCAGCAGCTTGGTTCAGCCCAATGAAAAACTGTTTTTT. Amino acid sequence: CASSLVQPNEKLFF. J is TRBJ1-4 and V is TRBV5-6; D call uncertain. The V gene lost 0 bases and the J gene lost 5 bases, with 8 bases spanning the gap. The CDR3 loop spans 14 amino acids. Germline V CDR1 and CDR2: SGHDT, YYEEEE.

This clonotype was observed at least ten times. The CDR3 DNA sequence: TGTGCCAGCAGCCAAACATGGTTCAGCACAGATACGCAGTATTTT. It codes for CASSQTWFSTDTQYF. The chain uses TRBV7-8 and TRBJ2-3; D is ambiguous. This CDR3 is built from 15 residues. Trimming cost V 5 bases and J 0 bases, with 12 bases left between them. In germline, CDR1 is SGHVS, CDR2 FQNEAQ.

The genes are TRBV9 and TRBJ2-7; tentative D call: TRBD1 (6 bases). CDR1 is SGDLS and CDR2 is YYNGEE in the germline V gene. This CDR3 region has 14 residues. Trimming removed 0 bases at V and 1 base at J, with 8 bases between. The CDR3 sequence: CASSVGDTSYEQYF. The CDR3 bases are TGTGCCAGCAGCGTAGGGGACACTTCCTACGAGCAGTACTTC.

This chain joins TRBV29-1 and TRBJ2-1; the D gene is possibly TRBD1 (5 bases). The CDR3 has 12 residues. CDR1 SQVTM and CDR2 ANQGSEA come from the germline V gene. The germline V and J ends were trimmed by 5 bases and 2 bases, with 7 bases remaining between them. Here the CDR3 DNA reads TGCAGCGTTTCGACAGCCTACAATGAGCAGTTCTTC. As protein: CSVSTAYNEQFF.

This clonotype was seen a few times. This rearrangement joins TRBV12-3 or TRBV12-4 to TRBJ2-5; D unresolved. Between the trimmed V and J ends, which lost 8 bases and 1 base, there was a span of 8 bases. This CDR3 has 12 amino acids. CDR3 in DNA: TGTGCCAGCGGTGGCGTCCAAGAGACCCAGTACTTC. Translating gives CASGGVQETQYF.

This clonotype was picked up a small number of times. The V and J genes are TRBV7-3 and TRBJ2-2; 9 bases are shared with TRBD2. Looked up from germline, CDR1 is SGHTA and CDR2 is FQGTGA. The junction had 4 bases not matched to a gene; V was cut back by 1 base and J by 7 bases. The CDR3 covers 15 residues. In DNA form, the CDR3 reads TGTGCCAGCAGCTTAAGCGGGGGGGCCGTCGGGGAGCTGTTTTTT. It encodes CASSLSGGAVGELFF. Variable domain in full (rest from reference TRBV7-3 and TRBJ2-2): GAGVSQTPSNKVTEKGKYVELRCDPISGHTALYWYRQSLGQGPEFLIYFQGTGAADDSGLPNDRFFAVRPEGSVSTLKIQRTERGDSAVYLCASSLSGGAVGELFFGEGSRLTVL.

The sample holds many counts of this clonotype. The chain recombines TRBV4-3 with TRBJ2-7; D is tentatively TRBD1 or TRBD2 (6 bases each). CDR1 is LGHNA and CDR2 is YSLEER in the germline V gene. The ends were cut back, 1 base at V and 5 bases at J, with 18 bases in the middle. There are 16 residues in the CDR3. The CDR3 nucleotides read TGCGCCAGCAGCCAAGGGTCTACAGGGAGGCACCACGAGCAGTACTTC. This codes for CASSQGSTGRHHEQYF.

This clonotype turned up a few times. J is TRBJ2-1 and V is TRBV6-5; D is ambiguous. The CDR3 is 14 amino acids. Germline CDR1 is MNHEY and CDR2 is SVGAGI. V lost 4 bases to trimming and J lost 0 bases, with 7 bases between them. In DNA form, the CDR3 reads TGTGCCAGCAGTTTCAGGAGCTCCTACAATGAGCAGTTCTTC. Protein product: CASSFRSSYNEQFF.

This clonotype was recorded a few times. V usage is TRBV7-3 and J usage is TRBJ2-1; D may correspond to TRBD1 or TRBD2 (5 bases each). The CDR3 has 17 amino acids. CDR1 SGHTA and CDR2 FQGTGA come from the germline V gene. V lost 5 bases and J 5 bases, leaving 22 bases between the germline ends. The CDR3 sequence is CASSPGRGRSSDNEQFF. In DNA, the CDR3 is TGTGCCAGCAGCCCCGGTCGGGGACGGTCGTCAGACAATGAGCAGTTCTTC.

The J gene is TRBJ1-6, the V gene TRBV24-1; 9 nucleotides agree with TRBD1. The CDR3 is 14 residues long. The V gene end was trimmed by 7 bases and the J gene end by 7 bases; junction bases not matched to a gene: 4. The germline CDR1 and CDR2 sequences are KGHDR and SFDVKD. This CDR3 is CATSPGQGNSPLHF. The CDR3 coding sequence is TGTGCCACCAGCCCGGGACAGGGCAATTCACCCCTCCACTTT.

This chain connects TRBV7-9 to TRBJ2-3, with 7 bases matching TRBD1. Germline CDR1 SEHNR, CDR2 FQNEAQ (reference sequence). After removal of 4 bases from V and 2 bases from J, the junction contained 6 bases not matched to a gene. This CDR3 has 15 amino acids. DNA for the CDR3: TGTGCCAGCAGCTCCCGGACAGGCCCCACAGATACGCAGTATTTT. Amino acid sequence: CASSSRTGPTDTQYF.